The clone carrying this T cell receptor beta chain was found many times. This sample was included in a study of T-cell reconstitution after alpha-beta-depleted transplantation in children. This CDR3 has 19 amino acids. The V gene's germline CDR1 is SGHVS and CDR2 FNYEAQ. The J segment lost 0 bases and the V segment lost 0 bases, leaving 6 bases of the junction unmatched. Unique molecular identifiers were incorporated when the TCRbeta library was constructed. TCRdb processed the PCR reads anew with MiXCR; each CDR3 protein has one entry. The sample consists of about 200,000 distinct CDR3 sequences, 6.6% of them appearing once.

The sequences come from PBMCs, collected before TCRalphabeta/CD19-depleted stem cell transplant. This TCR derives from a boy between 2 and 10 years old with acute lymphoblastic leukemia, due to receive a stem cell transplant. The rearrangement links TRBV7-6 to TRBJ2-1; 12 bases match TRBD2. The DNA of the CDR3 is TGTGCCAGCAGCTTAGCGGCTAGCGGGGGGGCTAGCTCCTACAATGAGCAGTTCTTC. It translates to CASSLAASGGASSYNEQFF.